What follows is one T cell receptor (beta chain) and its context. The antigen remains undetermined. In germline, CDR1 is SQVTM, CDR2 ANQGSEA. This CDR3 has 12 residues. V gave up 7 bases and J gave up 2 bases; unmatched junction bases: 3. This sample was included in a study of beta chain features in type 1 diabetes. Turning to the study itself: In age, gender and cell yields, patients were similar to healthy donors.

Of the isolated RNA, all was reverse transcribed, and so the sequenced material was expressed TCRB transcripts. The method was immunoSEQ multiplex PCR; TCRdb's version includes in-frame clones alone and lacks a portion of them. The table includes around 400,000 clones, about 16% detected once. General study results and limits: For TCRB rearrangement, an influence of HLA type remained unresolved here.

Sequencing input: naive CD4+ T cells from blood. This clonotype originated in a young woman in good health. This chain uses TRBV29-1 with TRBJ2-7, with 9 bases that match TRBD1. The CDR3, as DNA: TGCAGCGGGGGGACAGGGACCTACGAGCAGTACTTC. Amino acid sequence: CSGGTGTYEQYF.